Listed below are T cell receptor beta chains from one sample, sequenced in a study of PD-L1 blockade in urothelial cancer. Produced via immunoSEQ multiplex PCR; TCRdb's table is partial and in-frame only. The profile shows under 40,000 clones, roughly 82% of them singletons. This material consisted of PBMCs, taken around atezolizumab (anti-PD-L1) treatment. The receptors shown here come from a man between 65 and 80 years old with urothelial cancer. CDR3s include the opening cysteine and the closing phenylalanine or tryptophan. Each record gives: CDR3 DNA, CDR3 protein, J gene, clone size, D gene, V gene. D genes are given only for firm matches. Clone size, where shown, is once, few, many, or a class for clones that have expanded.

TGTGCCAGCACCCGGGACTCCGCTGAGACCCAGTACTTC CASTRDSAETQYF TRBJ2-5 NA NA TRBV2
TGTGCCAGCAGTACCGGGACTAGCAGTACCACCGGGGAGCTGTTTTTT CASSTGTSSTTGELFF TRBJ2-2 NA TRBD2 TRBV2
TGTGCCAGCAGCCTAACTAGCGGGAGAAACCACGAGCAGTACTTC CASSLTSGRNHEQYF TRBJ2-7 NA TRBD2 TRBV7-2
TGTGCCAGCAGCTTGGGCGGGGACAGGCCAATTTTT CASSLGGDRPIF TRBJ2-2 NA TRBD1 TRBV7-3
TGTGCCAGCAGTGACCCCCTACGACATTTTCGCACCTTC CASSDPLRHFRTF TRBJ1-2 NA NA TRBV25-1
TGTGCCAGCAGTTTACGGGGACAGCCCCAGCATTTT CASSLRGQPQHF TRBJ1-5 few NA TRBV28
TGTGCCAGCAGCCCCAGGGACAGGGGACAAAACATTCAGTACTTC CASSPRDRGQNIQYF TRBJ2-4 once TRBD1 TRBV7-2
TGTGCCAGCAGCTCCGGACTCCCGAGCACTGAAGCTTTCTTT CASSSGLPSTEAFF TRBJ1-1 NA NA TRBV5-4
TGTGCCAGCAGCTTAATTCCGGGGGGACAAGAGACCCAGTACTTC CASSLIPGGQETQYF TRBJ2-5 few TRBD2 TRBV7-3
TGTGCCAGCTCACCGAACCGGGGGAACACTGAAGCTTTCTTT CASSPNRGNTEAFF TRBJ1-1 NA NA TRBV18
TGTGCCAGCTCCAAACCCCAGGGGGGAATGGTTCAGCCCCAGCATTTT CASSKPQGGMVQPQHF TRBJ1-5 NA TRBD1 TRBV28
TGTGCCAGCAGCGTAAGACTGGCGGGCGACAATGAGCAGTTCTTC CASSVRLAGDNEQFF TRBJ2-1 once NA TRBV9
TGCGCCAGCAGCTTGGCCACCGGGACAACGAGGGAGCAGTTCTTC CASSLATGTTREQFF TRBJ2-1 NA NA TRBV5-1
TGTGCCAGCAGTCACCCAACAGCTGGAAACACCATATATTTT CASSHPTAGNTIYF TRBJ1-3 NA NA TRBV6-5
TGTGCCAGCAGCTCTACTGACAACGCCTACGAGCAGTACTTC CASSSTDNAYEQYF TRBJ2-7 NA NA TRBV5-5
TGTGCCAGCATTAATAAGGGGACTCTCCATGGCTACACCTTC CASINKGTLHGYTF TRBJ1-2 once NA TRBV28
TGTGCCAGCAGCCTCGGACTAGCGGGAACCTACGAGCAGTACTTC CASSLGLAGTYEQYF TRBJ2-7 NA TRBD2 TRBV7-3
TGTGCCAGCAGGACCGGGTTTGCGAACACCGGGGAGCTGTTTTTT CASRTGFANTGELFF TRBJ2-2 NA NA TRBV2
TGTGCCAGCAGCCGAGGAGGGACTGAAGCTTTCTTT CASSRGGTEAFF TRBJ1-1 NA NA TRBV11-1
TGTGCCAGCAGCTACGGGGGATCGGCAGATACGCAGTATTTT CASSYGGSADTQYF TRBJ2-3 NA NA TRBV7-2
TGTGCCAGCAGTGGACTAGCGGGAGGGAGGAATGAGCAGTTCTTC CASSGLAGGRNEQFF TRBJ2-1 NA TRBD2 TRBV2
TGTGCCAGTAGTATATCAGGGGGGACCCTCGGGTACGAGCAGTACTTC CASSISGGTLGYEQYF TRBJ2-7 NA NA TRBV19
TGCGCCAGCAGCCCAGCGCTCCCAGGGAAGGGGGAGCAGTACTTC CASSPALPGKGEQYF TRBJ2-7 once NA TRBV5-1
TGTGCCAGCAGCTCACAGAACTCTGGGGCCAACGTCCTGACTTTC CASSSQNSGANVLTF TRBJ2-6 NA NA TRBV11-3
TGCGCCAGCAGCCATGCTAGGGGACAGAACACTGAAGCTTTCTTT CASSHARGQNTEAFF TRBJ1-1 few NA TRBV5-1
TGTGCCAGCAGCCAAGGCGGGGGGACAGATACGCAGTATTTT CASSQGGGTDTQYF TRBJ2-3 NA TRBD2 TRBV4-2
TGTGCCACCAGCAGAGATACGGGACAGATATATTTT CATSRDTGQIYF TRBJ2-3 NA TRBD1 TRBV15
TGCAGCGCCTCAGATACGCAGTATTTT CSASDTQYF TRBJ2-3 NA NA TRBV29-1
TGTGCCAGCACTGCCCGCGGGACGAACACCGGGGAGCTGTTTTTT CASTARGTNTGELFF TRBJ2-2 NA NA TRBV28
TGTGCCAGCCGGAGGGTTGCGAGCACCGGGGAGCTGTTTTTT CASRRVASTGELFF TRBJ2-2 NA NA TRBV6-1
TGTGCCAGCAGCTTGGCCTGGGCGGGAGGAGGAGATACGCAGTATTTT CASSLAWAGGGDTQYF TRBJ2-3 NA TRBD2 TRBV5-8
TGTGCCAGCAGCTCACTAGCTACCGGGGAGCTGTTTTTT CASSSLATGELFF TRBJ2-2 NA NA TRBV11-3
TGCGCCAGCAGCCAAGAGTGGGACAGAGACAATGAGCAGTTCTTC CASSQEWDRDNEQFF TRBJ2-1 NA TRBD1 TRBV4-3
TGTGCCAGCAGCTTGACCGGGACAGGGGGCAATGAGCAGTTCTTC CASSLTGTGGNEQFF TRBJ2-1 once TRBD1 TRBV7-3
TGTGCCAGTAGTTTGGACAGGGCCCCATTGGAGACCCAGTACTTC CASSLDRAPLETQYF TRBJ2-5 NA TRBD1 TRBV19
TGTGCCAGCAGCCAAGTCGGGGACTCCTACGAGCAGTACTTC CASSQVGDSYEQYF TRBJ2-7 once NA TRBV4-2
TGTGCCAGCAGCTTGAGAGGGACAGGGGCGTATGAGACCCAGTACTTC CASSLRGTGAYETQYF TRBJ2-5 NA TRBD1 TRBV5-4
TGTGCCAGCAGCCCTTCGGGAGCGATGAACACCGGGGAGCTGTTTTTT CASSPSGAMNTGELFF TRBJ2-2 NA NA TRBV7-2
TGTGCCAGCAGCCCCACGCCAGGCTCACCCCTCCACTTT CASSPTPGSPLHF TRBJ1-6 NA NA TRBV7-2
TGTGCCAGCAGTTTCAAGCCTGGACACCAGTACTTC CASSFKPGHQYF TRBJ2-5 NA NA TRBV28